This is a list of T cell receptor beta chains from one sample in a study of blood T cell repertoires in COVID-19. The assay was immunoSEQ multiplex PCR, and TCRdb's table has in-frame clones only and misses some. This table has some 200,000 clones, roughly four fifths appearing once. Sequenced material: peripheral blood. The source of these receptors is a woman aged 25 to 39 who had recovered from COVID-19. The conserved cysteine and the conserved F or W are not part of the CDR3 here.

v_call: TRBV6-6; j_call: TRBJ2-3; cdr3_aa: ASSPSISTDTQY
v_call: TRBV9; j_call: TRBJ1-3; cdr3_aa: ASTQGSSGNTIY
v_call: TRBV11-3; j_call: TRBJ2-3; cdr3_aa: ASSLRAGVGGTQY
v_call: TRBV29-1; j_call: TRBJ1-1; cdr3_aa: SARPTGATEAF
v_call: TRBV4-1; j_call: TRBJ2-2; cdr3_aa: ASSHPRAELF
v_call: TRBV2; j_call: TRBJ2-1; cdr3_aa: ASSFSSGRAGNNEQF
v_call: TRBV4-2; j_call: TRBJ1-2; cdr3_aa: ASSQVEWTTNYGYT
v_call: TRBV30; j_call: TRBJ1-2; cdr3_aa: AWSVGEGYT
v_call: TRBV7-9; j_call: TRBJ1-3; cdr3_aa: ASTGAGNTIY
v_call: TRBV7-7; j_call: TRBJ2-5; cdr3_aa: ASSFEQGRLAGGKQETQY
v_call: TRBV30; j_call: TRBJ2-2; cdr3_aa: AWRLSNTGELF
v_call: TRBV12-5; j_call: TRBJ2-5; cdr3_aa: ASGDGTGLQETQY
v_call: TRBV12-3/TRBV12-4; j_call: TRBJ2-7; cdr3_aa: ASSPPLGGEQY
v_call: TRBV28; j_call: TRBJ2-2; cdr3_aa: ASSSPTSRRSYNTGELF
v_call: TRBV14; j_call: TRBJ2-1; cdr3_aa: ASSQASGAYNEQF
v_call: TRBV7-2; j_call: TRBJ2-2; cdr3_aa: ASSLRSGRARAGELF
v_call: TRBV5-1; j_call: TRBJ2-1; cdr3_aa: ASSKPKREQF
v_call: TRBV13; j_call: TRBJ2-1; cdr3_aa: ASSPAGNEQF
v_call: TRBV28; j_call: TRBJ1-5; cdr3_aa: ASSRQGYNQPQH
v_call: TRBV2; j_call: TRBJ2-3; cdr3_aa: ASSGQGDTQY
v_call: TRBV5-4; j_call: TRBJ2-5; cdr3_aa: ASATTGGFGETQY
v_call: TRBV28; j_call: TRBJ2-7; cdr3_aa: ASSGSGSSYEQY
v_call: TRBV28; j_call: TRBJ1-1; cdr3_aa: ASSQQGRTEAF
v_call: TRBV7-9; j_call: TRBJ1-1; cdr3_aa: ASSLSAGGHTEAF
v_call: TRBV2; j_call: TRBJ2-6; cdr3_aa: ASKTGDGRSGANVLT
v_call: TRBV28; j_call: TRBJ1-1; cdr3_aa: ASTSVGQGLWKGRPTNTEAF
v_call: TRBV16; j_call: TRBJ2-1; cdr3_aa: ASTPYSGRAGNEQF
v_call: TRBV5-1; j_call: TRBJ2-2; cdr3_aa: ASSIGTTNTGELF
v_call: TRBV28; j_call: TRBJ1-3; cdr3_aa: ASIPPGTAGNTIY
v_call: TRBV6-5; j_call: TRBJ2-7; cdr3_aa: ASSFSGTGAAEQY
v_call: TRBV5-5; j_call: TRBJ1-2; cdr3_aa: ASSLEPGNYGYT
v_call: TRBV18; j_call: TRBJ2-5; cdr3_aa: ASSPPTEQETQY
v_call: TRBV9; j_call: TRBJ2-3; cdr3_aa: ASSVVAEEDTQY
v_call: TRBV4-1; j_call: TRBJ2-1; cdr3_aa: ASSPEETTYNEQF
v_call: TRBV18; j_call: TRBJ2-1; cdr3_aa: ASSPGTSREQF
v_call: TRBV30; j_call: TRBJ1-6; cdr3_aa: ASLGQTNSPLH
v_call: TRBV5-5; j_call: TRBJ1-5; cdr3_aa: ASSLDWGQQPQH
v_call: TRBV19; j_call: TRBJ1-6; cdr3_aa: ASKGQGVSPLH
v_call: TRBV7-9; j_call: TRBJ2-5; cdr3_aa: ASSLPTGDQETQY
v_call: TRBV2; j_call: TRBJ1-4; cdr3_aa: ASSRNREGEKLF
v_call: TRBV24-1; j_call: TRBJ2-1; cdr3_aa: ATRFGSEDNEQF
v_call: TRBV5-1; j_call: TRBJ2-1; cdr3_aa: ASSSAGTGSLNEQF
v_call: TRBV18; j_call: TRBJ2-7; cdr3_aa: ASSQAGSYEQY
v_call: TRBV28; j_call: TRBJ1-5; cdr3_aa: ASSLYGQGRYSNQPQH
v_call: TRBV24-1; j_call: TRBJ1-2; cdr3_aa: ATSAFGKQGALGYT
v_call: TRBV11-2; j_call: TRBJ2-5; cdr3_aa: ASSPILAELGETQY
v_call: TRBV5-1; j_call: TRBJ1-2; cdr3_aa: ASSLGQGPSSYGYT
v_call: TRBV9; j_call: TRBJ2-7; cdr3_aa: ASSAGGIDYEQY
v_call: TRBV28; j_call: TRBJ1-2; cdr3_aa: ASRLRTGAYGYT
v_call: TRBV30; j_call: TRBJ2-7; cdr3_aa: AWTDPGQTATRQY
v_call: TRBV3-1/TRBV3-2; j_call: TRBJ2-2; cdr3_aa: ASSHSQGGTGELF
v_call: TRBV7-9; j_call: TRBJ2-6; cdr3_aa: ASSLDRFNVLT